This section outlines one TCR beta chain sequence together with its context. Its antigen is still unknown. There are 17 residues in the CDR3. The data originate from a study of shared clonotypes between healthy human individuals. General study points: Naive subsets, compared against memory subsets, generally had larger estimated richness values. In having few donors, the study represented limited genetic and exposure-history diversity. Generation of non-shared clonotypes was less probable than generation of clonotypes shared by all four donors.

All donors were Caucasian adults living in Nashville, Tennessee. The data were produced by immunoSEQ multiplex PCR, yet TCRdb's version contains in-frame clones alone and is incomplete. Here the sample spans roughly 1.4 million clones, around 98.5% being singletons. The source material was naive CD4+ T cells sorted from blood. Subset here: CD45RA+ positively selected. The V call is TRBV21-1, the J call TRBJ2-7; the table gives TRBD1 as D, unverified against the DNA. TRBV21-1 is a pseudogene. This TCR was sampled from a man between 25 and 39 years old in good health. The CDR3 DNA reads TGTGCCAGCAGCGGCCGGGACAGGGGATGTTTGGCCTACGAGCAGTACTTC. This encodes CASSGRDRGCLAYEQYF.